This TCR beta chain was identified during a study of yellow fever vaccine responses in identical twins. Notes on the study in general: As reported, the vaccine T cell response of twins seemed partly convergent and partly personalized.

The V gene lost 5 bases and the J gene lost 5 bases, with 13 bases spanning the gap. Germline-derived CDR1 and CDR2 are SQVTM and ANQGSEA. The CDR3 is made up of 12 amino acids. TCRdb analysed the RT-PCR reads with MiXCR anew, one entry per CDR3 protein. The sample has about 16,000 distinct CDR3 sequences, roughly 80% seen once; the top ten hold under 2%. Comments on this clonotype: Antigen unknown.

The sequence derives from a woman between 18 and 30 years old who received the yellow fever vaccine. Sequences were derived from T cells from blood (PBMCs), unsorted or a sorted subset (not recorded which), sampled before or after yellow fever vaccination (not recorded which). The chain is built from TRBV29-1 and TRBJ2-7, with D uncertain. The CDR3 DNA reads TGCAGCGTTCTTATGGGTCCGCACGAGCAGTACTTC. Its protein is CSVLMGPHEQYF.